A selection of T cell receptor beta chains follows, all from one sample in a study of T cells in Graves' hyperthyroidism and ophthalmopathy. From the multiplex PCR reads, TCRdb called clonotypes with MiXCR, one entry per CDR3 protein. The table includes nearly 250,000 distinct CDR3 sequences, approximately 23% detected once. The sequenced sample was blood. These receptors all stem from a middle-aged woman with Graves' ophthalmopathy. Both conserved end residues are part of each CDR3. The D gene is left open where the match is weak. Part of the rows lack a size; the others show once, few, many or a class for expanded clones.

12	many	TRBV12-3/TRBV12-4	TRBD1	TRBJ1-2	CASLTGAYGYTF	TGTGCCAGCTTGACAGGGGCTTATGGCTACACCTTC
13	.	TRBV20-1	.	TRBJ2-5	CSAAGQTKETQYF	TGCAGTGCTGCCGGACAGACAAAAGAGACCCAGTACTTC
15	few	TRBV6-1	.	TRBJ2-2	CASSEVGQGTGELFF	TGTGCCAGCAGTGAGGTGGGACAAGGGACCGGGGAGCTGTTTTTT
13	many	TRBV10-3	TRBD1	TRBJ1-2	CAITGTGDYGYTF	TGTGCCATTACCGGGACAGGGGATTATGGCTACACCTTC
15	many	TRBV5-1	TRBD1	TRBJ2-2	CASSPRDRNTGELFF	TGCGCCAGCAGCCCCCGGGACAGGAACACCGGGGAGCTGTTTTTT
14	many	TRBV19	.	TRBJ1-5	CASSRGSSNQPQHF	TGTGCCAGTAGTAGGGGTTCTAGCAATCAGCCCCAGCATTTT
14	many	TRBV28	.	TRBJ2-7	CASSPGVVPYEQYF	TGTGCCAGCAGCCCAGGGGTAGTGCCCTACGAGCAGTACTTC
16	many	TRBV19	TRBD1	TRBJ1-5	CASSIDRQGRNQPQHF	TGTGCCAGTAGTATAGATCGACAGGGAAGGAACCAGCCCCAGCATTTT
14	many	TRBV27	.	TRBJ2-7	CASSPTTEFYEQYF	TGTGCCAGCAGTCCTACCACGGAATTCTACGAGCAGTACTTC
15	many	TRBV28	.	TRBJ2-6	CASSLLPSGANVLTF	TGTGCCAGCAGCCTCCTTCCCTCTGGGGCCAACGTCCTGACTTTC
13	many	TRBV7-3	TRBD1	TRBJ1-2	CASSPGQGNGYTF	TGTGCCAGCAGCCCGGGACAGGGAAATGGCTACACCTTC
15	few	TRBV5-1	.	TRBJ2-1	CASSSAETPYNEQFF	TGCGCCAGCAGCTCTGCCGAGACCCCCTACAATGAGCAGTTCTTC
16	many	TRBV7-8	TRBD2	TRBJ2-5	CASSSYSSGPQETQYF	TGTGCCAGCAGCTCTTACTCTAGCGGGCCCCAAGAGACCCAGTACTTC
16	.	TRBV28	TRBD1	TRBJ1-2	CASSSRGQGGNYGYTF	TGTGCCAGCAGTTCGAGGGGACAGGGGGGTAACTATGGCTACACCTTC
14	many	TRBV24-1	TRBD1	TRBJ2-2	CATAGTGLYGELFF	TGTGCCACCGCCGGGACAGGTCTTTACGGGGAGCTGTTTTTT
14	many	TRBV12-3/TRBV12-4	.	TRBJ2-5	CASSLRQGRQTQYF	TGTGCCAGCAGTTTACGGCAGGGGAGGCAGACCCAGTACTTC
14	many	TRBV6-1	.	TRBJ1-1	CASSRGHQGTEAFF	TGTGCCAGCAGTAGGGGACATCAGGGCACTGAAGCTTTCTTT
14	.	TRBV7-2	TRBD2	TRBJ2-4	CASSLGGRINIQYF	TGTGCCAGCAGCTTAGGCGGGAGGATAAACATTCAGTACTTC
15	many	TRBV2	TRBD2	TRBJ2-2	CASSPGLAGVRELFF	TGTGCCAGCAGTCCGGGACTAGCGGGAGTCCGGGAGCTGTTTTTT
13	many	TRBV6-5	.	TRBJ1-1	CASSPRHNTEAFF	TGTGCCAGCAGCCCTCGACATAACACTGAAGCTTTCTTT
18	many	TRBV12-3/TRBV12-4	TRBD2	TRBJ2-7	CASSLRWGLAGDPYEQYF	TGTGCCAGCAGTCTCCGCTGGGGACTAGCGGGAGATCCATACGAGCAGTACTTC
17	many	TRBV18	TRBD1	TRBJ1-5	CASSPFGTGVINQPQHF	TGTGCCAGCTCGCCCTTTGGGACAGGGGTTATCAATCAGCCCCAGCATTTT
14	many	TRBV19	TRBD1	TRBJ2-5	CASSPDRVQETQYF	TGTGCCAGTAGCCCGGACAGGGTCCAAGAGACCCAGTACTTC
14	.	TRBV7-2	.	TRBJ1-2	CASSQGFEGGGYTF	TGTGCCAGCAGCCAAGGCTTCGAGGGCGGTGGCTACACCTTC
16	many	TRBV13	TRBD2	TRBJ2-7	CASSLGLSGGHYEQYF	TGTGCCAGCAGCTTAGGCCTGAGCGGGGGCCACTACGAGCAGTACTTC
15	many	TRBV20-1	TRBD1	TRBJ2-7	CSGIGQGHLNYEQYF	TGCAGTGGGATCGGACAGGGCCACCTGAACTACGAGCAGTACTTC
15	.	TRBV19	TRBD1	TRBJ1-1	CASSIGLGGAAEAFF	TGTGCCAGTAGTATAGGTCTAGGGGGCGCGGCTGAAGCTTTCTTT
16	many	TRBV10-3	TRBD2	TRBJ2-7	CAISDRVAGTSYEQYF	TGTGCCATCAGTGATAGAGTAGCGGGGACCTCCTACGAGCAGTACTTC
16	.	TRBV5-6	TRBD2	TRBJ2-7	CASSWNSGYGSYEQYF	TGTGCCAGCAGCTGGAATAGCGGGTATGGCTCCTACGAGCAGTACTTC
15	many	TRBV30	.	TRBJ1-1	CAWSVLGGLMTEAFF	TGTGCCTGGAGTGTATTAGGAGGACTCATGACTGAAGCTTTCTTT
15	.	TRBV2	.	TRBJ2-7	CASRLVEDAVYEQYF	TGTGCCAGTCGACTAGTGGAGGACGCGGTTTACGAGCAGTACTTC
14	few	TRBV6-1	.	TRBJ2-7	CASSEGQFVYEQYF	TGTGCCAGCAGTGAAGGGCAGTTCGTCTACGAGCAGTACTTC
16	few	TRBV5-1	.	TRBJ2-2	CASRLTRTLNTGELFF	TGCGCCAGCAGATTAACGAGAACCCTAAACACCGGGGAGCTGTTTTTT
16	.	TRBV6-2/TRBV6-3	TRBD1	TRBJ2-2	CASRTTGTGGPGELFF	TGTGCCAGCAGAACAACCGGGACAGGGGGACCCGGGGAGCTGTTTTTT
13	.	TRBV6-2/TRBV6-3	.	TRBJ2-5	CASSYSVSETQYF	TGTGCCAGCAGTTACTCAGTGTCGGAGACCCAGTACTTC
14	.	TRBV27	TRBD1	TRBJ2-5	CASSLSDREETQYF	TGTGCCAGCAGTTTATCCGACAGGGAAGAGACCCAGTACTTC
15	many	TRBV6-5	TRBD2	TRBJ2-5	CASSWGTSGQETQYF	TGTGCCAGCAGTTGGGGGACTAGCGGACAAGAGACCCAGTACTTC
14	many	TRBV6-1	TRBD1	TRBJ2-5	CAGSVGTAKETQYF	TGTGCCGGCAGTGTGGGGACAGCAAAAGAGACCCAGTACTTC
13	many	TRBV7-9	.	TRBJ1-2	CASSLQEPYGYTF	TGTGCCAGCAGCTTGCAGGAGCCCTATGGCTACACCTTC
11	.	TRBV12-3/TRBV12-4	.	TRBJ1-2	CASSLSSGYTF	TGTGCCAGCAGTTTATCCTCCGGCTACACCTTC
14	.	TRBV28	TRBD1	TRBJ1-2	CASSFGTEGYGYTF	TGTGCCAGCAGTTTTGGGACAGAGGGCTATGGCTACACCTTC
12	many	TRBV6-2/TRBV6-3	.	TRBJ1-2	CASRPDRIRYTF	TGTGCCAGCAGACCAGACAGGATACGCTACACCTTC
16	many	TRBV19	.	TRBJ1-3	CASSPGDGLSGNTIYF	TGTGCCAGTAGTCCTGGGGACGGTCTCTCTGGAAACACCATATATTTT
13	.	TRBV20-1	.	TRBJ1-5	CSARGGDAGPQHF	TGCAGTGCCAGGGGTGGGGACGCTGGGCCCCAGCATTTT
15	many	TRBV12-3/TRBV12-4	TRBD1	TRBJ2-3	CASSLRRGLTDTQYF	TGTGCCAGCAGTTTACGCAGGGGGCTTACAGATACGCAGTATTTT
17	many	TRBV20-1	TRBD2	TRBJ2-2	CSARDLKLAGVPGELFF	TGCAGTGCTAGAGACTTGAAACTAGCGGGAGTACCCGGGGAGCTGTTTTTT
16	.	TRBV19	TRBD2	TRBJ2-2	CASSRRERRNTGELFF	TGTGCCAGTAGTCGGCGGGAGCGTCGGAACACCGGGGAGCTGTTTTTT
11	many	TRBV20-1	.	TRBJ1-2	CSAPDKLVSTF	TGCAGTGCTCCGGACAAGCTCGTCTCCACCTTC
11	.	TRBV29-1	TRBD2	TRBJ2-7	CSVTSGYEQYF	TGCAGCGTGACTAGCGGCTACGAGCAGTACTTC